A single sample gave rise to the 25 T cell receptor beta chains below, sequenced in a study of PD-1 blockade in classical Hodgkin lymphoma. Each and every patient relapsed after autologous stem cell transplantation, and patients got differing brentuximab vedotin exposure. The table came from immunoSEQ multiplex PCR; TCRdb's copy has only in-frame clones and leaves some out. The data contain approximately 70,000 clones, about 92% of them seen just once; the ten biggest clones take up about 7.8%. The source was peripheral blood mononuclear cells (PBMCs), collected at baseline. The receptors stem from a human donor with classical Hodgkin lymphoma.

This chain links TRBV4-2 with TRBJ2-2, with TRBD2 matching over 13 bases. The V and J ends lost 6 bases and 5 bases, in that order; junction bases with no gene match: 3. The CDR3 totals 15 residues. Germline V gene data show CDR1 as LGHNA and CDR2 as YNFKEQ. The CDR3: CASSQTSGGTGELFF. DNA for the CDR3: TGTGCCAGCAGTCAGACTAGCGGGGGGACCGGGGAGCTGTTTTTT.

V and J are TRBV7-8 and TRBJ2-7; D is unclear. Germline lookup yields CDR1 SGHVS and CDR2 FQNEAQ. This CDR3 region has 15 residues. Trimming took 4 bases from V and 0 from J, leaving 13 bases between them. The CDR3 region is CASSSQVGSSYEQYF. Here the CDR3 DNA reads TGTGCCAGCAGCTCCCAGGTCGGCAGCTCCTACGAGCAGTACTTC.

The chain links TRBV4-2 to TRBJ1-6, with TRBD1 identical over 9 bases. From germline, CDR1 is LGHNA and CDR2 YNFKEQ. Unmatched junction bases numbered 2, after V lost 1 base and J lost 7 bases. The CDR3 totals 15 residues. CDR3 residues: CASSQGTGVNSPLHF. CDR3 nucleotides: TGTGCCAGCAGCCAAGGGACAGGGGTGAATTCACCCCTCCACTTT.

V usage is TRBV19 and J usage is TRBJ1-4; TRBD1 is a possible D gene (5 bases). V dropped 5 bases and J dropped 7 bases, with 14 bases sitting between them. This CDR3 has 14 residues. Germline V lookup: CDR1 LNHDA, CDR2 SQIVND (reference sequence). The CDR3 bases are TGTGCCAGTAGTTCGACAGCCGGTGGTGAAAAACTGTTTTTT. Its translation: CASSSTAGGEKLFF.

The chain joins TRBV7-6 to TRBJ2-1, with 13 positions matching TRBD2. CDR1 SGHVS and CDR2 FNYEAQ come from the germline V gene. The CDR3 has 15 amino acids. With 6 bases clipped from V and 12 bases from J, the junction kept 11 bases outside the gene matches. CDR3 sequence reads: CASSLTSGGANVQFF. CDR3 sequence (DNA): TGTGCCAGCAGTCTCACTAGCGGGGGGGCTAACGTGCAGTTCTTC.

The genes are TRBV18 and TRBJ2-5; 8 nucleotides agree with TRBD1. Germline CDR1 KGHSH, CDR2 LQKENI. Trimming took 1 base from V and 3 from J; bases not matched to a gene: 4. CDR3 length: 15 residues. The CDR3 DNA sequence: TGTGCCAGCTCACCACGAGGGACAGGTGAAGAGACCCAGTACTTC. Its translation is CASSPRGTGEETQYF. Combining the CDR3 with reference TRBV18 and TRBJ2-5 gives the whole variable domain NAGVMQNPRHLVRRRGQEARLRCSPMKGHSHVYWYRQLPEEGLKFMVYLQKENIIDESGMPKERFSAEFPKEGPSILRIQQVVRGDSAAYFCASSPRGTGEETQYFGPGTRLLVL.

The J gene is TRBJ2-3, the V gene TRBV5-4; perhaps TRBD2 as D (6 bases). Germline CDR1 reads SGHNT; CDR2 reads YYREEE (reference sequence). V was pared by 2 bases and J by 2 bases, with 12 bases between. This CDR3 region has 15 residues. The CDR3 DNA reads as TGTGCCAGCAGCTTTAAGACTAGTGACACAGATACGCAGTATTTT. This translates into CASSFKTSDTDTQYF.

CDR3 region: CASSPTGEGSNEQFF. The CDR3 coding sequence is TGTGCCAGCAGCCCGACAGGGGAGGGATCCAATGAGCAGTTCTTC. The V call is TRBV27, the J call TRBJ2-1, with D possibly matching TRBD1 (8 bases). Trimming pared 6 bases from V and 6 bases from J, leaving 18 bases between. This CDR3 is built from 15 residues. Looked up from germline, CDR1 is MNHEY and CDR2 is SMNVEV (reference sequence).

The CDR3 sequence is CASSLKIEYYEQYF. CDR3 nucleotide sequence: TGTGCCAGCAGCTTGAAGATCGAATACTACGAGCAGTACTTC. This rearrangement joins TRBV5-8 to TRBJ2-7; D remains ambiguous. V was clipped by 1 base and J by 3 bases, with 11 bases between them. Germline V lookup: CDR1 SGHTS, CDR2 YDEGEE. The CDR3 loop spans 14 amino acids.

This chain uses TRBV6-8 with TRBJ1-1; TRBD1 is a possible D gene (6 bases). The CDR3 extends over 14 amino acids. V was trimmed by 6 bases and J by 1 base, leaving 12 bases between them. Looked up from germline, CDR1 is MNHGY and CDR2 is SAAAGT. The CDR3 region has the DNA TGTGCCAGCAGCCGGACAGTTTGGAACACTGAAGCTTTCTTT. This gives the protein CASSRTVWNTEAFF.

This clone was picked up one time. The rearrangement uses TRBV11-3 and TRBJ2-5; weak D call: TRBD1 (7 bases). Per the germline V gene, CDR1 is SGHNT and CDR2 is YENEEA. This CDR3 has 13 residues. With 2 bases removed from V and 7 bases from J, the gap between germline ends came to 11 bases. The CDR3 is CASSLTQGGTQYF. Here the CDR3 DNA reads TGTGCCAGCAGCTTAACCCAGGGGGGGACCCAGTACTTC.

V is TRBV9 and J is TRBJ1-1; D is possibly TRBD1 (5 bases). The CDR3 consists of 16 residues. CDR1 is SGDLS and CDR2 is YYNGEE in the germline V gene. Trimming stripped 0 bases from V and 5 bases from J, with 17 bases between. The CDR3 loop is CASSVAGFRDGTEAFF. CDR3 DNA: TGTGCCAGCAGCGTAGCTGGTTTCAGGGACGGGACTGAAGCTTTCTTT.

The V gene is TRBV10-3, the J gene TRBJ2-3; TRBD1 matches at 10 bases. Germline trimming cut 7 bases from V and 4 bases from J; bases unmatched to any gene: 8. Germline-derived CDR1 and CDR2 are ENHRY and SYGVKD. CDR3 length: 15 amino acids. CDR3 DNA sequence: TGTGCCATCACGGAAGGACAGGGGGATGCAGATACGCAGTATTTT. It specifies CAITEGQGDADTQYF.

The chain carries TRBV4-3 and TRBJ2-2, with TRBD2 matching 9 bases. Germline CDR1 and CDR2: LGHNA and YSLEER. There are 14 residues in the CDR3. Trimming cost V 4 bases and J 5 bases; bases outside gene matches: 2. The CDR3 spells CASSLTSGTGELFF. CDR3 sequence (DNA): TGCGCCAGCAGCCTTACTAGCGGGACCGGGGAGCTGTTTTTT.

Comment on this clone: In the same sample, other DNA sequences code for this CDR3. CDR3 sequence (DNA): TGTGCCAGCAGTTCGCCCTCCTCGGGACAGGTGCTTCCTTACGAGCAGTACTTC. Its protein is CASSSPSSGQVLPYEQYF. The V and J genes are TRBV27 and TRBJ2-7, with 8 bases matching TRBD1. Germline-derived CDR1 and CDR2 are MNHEY and SMNVEV (reference sequence). This CDR3 is built from 18 residues. J gave up 4 bases and V 4 bases, and 18 bases lay outside the gene matches.

The chain joins TRBV19 to TRBJ2-5; TRBD1 agrees at 8 bases. CDR3 length: 13 residues. With 3 bases clipped from V and 5 bases from J, the junction kept 2 bases outside the gene matches. Germline values: CDR1 LNHDA, CDR2 SQIVND (reference sequence). DNA for the CDR3: TGTGCCAGTAGTATCCAGGGGGCCGAGACCCAGTACTTC. Protein sequence: CASSIQGAETQYF.

There are a few counts of this clone. This chain joins TRBV6-4 and TRBJ1-2, with TRBD1 as a possible D gene (5 bases). The CDR3 covers 14 residues. Germline V gene sequence: CDR1 MRHNA, CDR2 SNTAGT. V was clipped by 6 bases and J by 4 bases, with 15 bases between them. In DNA form, the CDR3 reads TGTGCCAGCAGGCCCGGGGCCGGGCTCTATGGCTACACCTTC. As protein: CASRPGAGLYGYTF.

The CDR3 spells CASKTTGGNEKLFF. The DNA for the CDR3 is TGTGCCAGTAAGACGACAGGGGGAAATGAAAAACTGTTTTTT. J is TRBJ1-4 and V is TRBV19; 9 bases are shared with TRBD1. The CDR3 has 14 amino acids. Germline values: CDR1 LNHDA, CDR2 SQIVND (reference sequence). Losses at the gene ends were 7 bases for V and 5 bases for J; bases not matched to a gene: 5.

V gene TRBV30 combines with J gene TRBJ1-1; TRBD1 matches at 7 bases. The CDR3 sequence is 18 residues long. J gave up 4 bases and V 0 bases, and 17 bases lay outside the gene matches. Germline CDR1 and CDR2: GTSNPN and SVGIG (reference sequence). The CDR3 DNA reads TGTGCCTGGAGTGTAAGGTCCAGGGGGTCCGGTCTGGGCACTGAAGCTTTCTTT. Its protein is CAWSVRSRGSGLGTEAFF.

This clone has just one count. The chain combines TRBV4-1 with TRBJ1-2; D is possibly TRBD1 (6 bases). Germline CDR1 MGHRA, CDR2 YSYEKL. V lost 0 bases and J 4 bases, leaving 15 bases between the germline ends. The CDR3 runs 16 residues. In DNA, the CDR3 is TGCGCCAGCAGCCAAGATTTTGGACAGTCCGGCTATGGCTACACCTTC. Translated, it gives CASSQDFGQSGYGYTF.

The chain combines TRBV5-4 with TRBJ1-2; D might be TRBD1 (5 bases). This CDR3 has 14 amino acids. Germline V gene sequence: CDR1 SGHNT, CDR2 YYREEE (reference sequence). Trimming cost V 0 bases and J 2 bases, with 8 bases left between them. CDR3 sequence: CASSLDRTNYGYTF. The CDR3, as DNA: TGTGCCAGCAGCTTGGACCGGACAAACTATGGCTACACCTTC.

The chain carries TRBV7-2 and TRBJ2-7; TRBD1 matches at 10 bases. Germline-derived CDR1 and CDR2 are SGHTA and FQGNSA. The length of the CDR3 is 13 residues. The J segment lost 5 bases and the V segment lost 4 bases, leaving 2 bases of the junction unmatched. Here the CDR3 DNA reads TGTGCCAGCAGCTCGGGACAGGGGAACGAGCAGTACTTC. It is translated as CASSSGQGNEQYF.

V usage is TRBV4-2 and J usage is TRBJ2-1; TRBD1 agrees at 8 bases. This CDR3 spans 16 amino acids. Germline CDR1 and CDR2: LGHNA and YNFKEQ. J was trimmed by 6 bases and V by 1 base; bases with no gene match: 8. In DNA, the CDR3 is TGTGCCAGCAGCCAAGCCACAGGGGGTTCTACCAATGAGCAGTTCTTC. Its translation is CASSQATGGSTNEQFF.

V and J are TRBV18 and TRBJ1-2; possibly TRBD1 for D (6 bases). The CDR3 is 16 residues long. The V gene's germline CDR1 is KGHSH and CDR2 LQKENI. V was trimmed by 0 bases and J by 4 bases, leaving 15 bases between them. CDR3 residues: CASSPPSLGGPYGYTF. Here the CDR3 DNA reads TGTGCCAGCTCACCACCTTCTTTGGGGGGGCCCTATGGCTACACCTTC.

This chain connects TRBV5-1 to TRBJ1-1; D is perhaps TRBD1 (5 bases). The ends were cut back, 1 base at V and 1 base at J, with 14 bases in the middle. CDR3 length: 16 residues. The V gene's germline CDR1 is SGHRS and CDR2 YFSETQ. CDR3 in amino acids: CASSLLFAGGNTEAFF. The DNA of the CDR3 is TGCGCCAGCAGCTTGTTGTTTGCGGGGGGGAACACTGAAGCTTTCTTT. Full variable domain (rest looked up from reference TRBV5-1 and TRBJ1-1): KAGVTQTPRYLIKTRGQQVTLSCSPISGHRSVSWYQQTPGQGLQFLFEYFSETQRNKGNFPGRFSGRQFSNSRSEMNVSTLELGDSALYLCASSLLFAGGNTEAFFGQGTRLTVV.